A single sample is the source of the 21 T cell receptor beta chains below, sequenced in a study of HIV-infected children after antiretroviral therapy interruption. Unique molecular identifiers were included in an RNA-based 3' RACE TCR library. One entry per CDR3 protein, called by TCRdb with MiXCR from the 3' RACE reads. The sample contains more than 75,000 distinct CDR3 sequences, 6% to 8.5% of which appear only once. Regarding treatment: PENTA 11 planned treatment interruption arm or continuous ART arm. The input for sequencing was CD45RA+ CD4+ T cells from PBMCs, pooled from several time points, taken from a donor given antiretroviral therapy, either interrupted or continuous. Regarding subset: naive CD4+ CD45RA+ CD45RO- T cells. These receptors were collected from a pool of human donors with HIV.

There are many counts of this clonotype. J is TRBJ2-5 and V is TRBV5-1; 10 bases are a match to TRBD1. The CDR3 totals 13 residues. Per germline, CDR1 SGHRS and CDR2 YFSETQ. Trimming at V came to 8 bases and at J to 5 bases, leaving 6 bases not matched to a gene. The CDR3 DNA is TGCGCCAGTAGCGACAGGGGGCGCGAGACCCAGTACTTC. This gives the protein CASSDRGRETQYF.

This clonotype was detected many times. The V call is TRBV7-9, the J call TRBJ1-3, with D perhaps matching TRBD1 (6 bases). Germline V gene sequence: CDR1 SEHNR, CDR2 FQNEAQ (reference sequence). Trimming removed 3 bases from V and 0 bases from J, with 9 bases in between. The CDR3 has 15 amino acids. This CDR3 is CASSFDRNSGNTIYF. CDR3 coding DNA: TGTGCCAGCAGCTTTGACAGGAACTCTGGAAACACCATATATTTT.

This clonotype has a count of ten or more. The rearrangement links TRBV18 to TRBJ2-3; the match to TRBD2 covers 10 bases. Per germline, CDR1 KGHSH and CDR2 LQKENI. Trimming took 0 bases from V and 2 from J; bases not matched to a gene: 2. This CDR3 spans 16 amino acids. The CDR3 loop is CASSPPLAGATDTQYF. The CDR3 nucleotides are TGTGCCAGCTCACCACCCCTAGCGGGGGCCACAGATACGCAGTATTTT.

This clonotype was detected many times. This rearrangement joins TRBV18 to TRBJ2-3, with 8 bases aligning to TRBD2. Germline values: CDR1 KGHSH, CDR2 LQKENI. Trimming removed 8 bases from V and 2 bases from J; junction bases left unmatched: 12. CDR3 length: 16 residues. The CDR3 coding sequence is TGTGCCAGCCTCCTGGGGGTAGCGGGAACCACAGATACGCAGTATTTT. Translated, it gives CASLLGVAGTTDTQYF.

The J gene is TRBJ2-1, the V gene TRBV11-3, with 9 bases fitting TRBD1. The CDR3 length is 14 residues. The trim removed 5 bases at V and 7 bases at J, leaving 6 bases unmatched. Germline loops: CDR1 SGHNT, CDR2 YENEEA. CDR3 loop: CASSPGQGLNEQFF. The DNA of the CDR3 is TGTGCCAGCAGCCCGGGACAGGGACTGAATGAGCAGTTCTTC.

This clonotype was detected many times. The chain is built from TRBV5-1 and TRBJ1-4; no definite D call. V dropped 7 bases and J dropped 4 bases, with 11 bases sitting between them. The CDR3 length is 13 residues. The V gene's germline CDR1 is SGHRS and CDR2 YFSETQ. CDR3 DNA: TGCGCCAGCCGGTGGAGCCATAATGAAAAACTGTTTTTT. Its protein is CASRWSHNEKLFF.

This clonotype was observed many times. The chain employs TRBV5-1 and TRBJ2-5, with D hard to call. CDR3 size: 15 residues. The germline V and J ends were trimmed by 0 bases and 2 bases, with 11 bases remaining between them. CDR1 and CDR2 from the germline V gene are SGHRS and YFSETQ. CDR3 amino acids: CASSLAGTTQETQYF. The CDR3 DNA reads as TGCGCCAGCAGCTTGGCCGGAACAACTCAAGAGACCCAGTACTTC.

In nucleotides, the CDR3 is TGTGCCAGCAGCTCCTCATGGGGACGGACTGGCTACACCTTC. It specifies CASSSSWGRTGYTF. The rearrangement joins TRBV3-1 to TRBJ1-2; a weak D match, TRBD1 (5 bases). Germline assignment: CDR1 LGHDT and CDR2 YNNKEL (reference sequence). Trimming took 5 bases from V and 7 from J, leaving 17 bases between them. CDR3 length equals 14 residues.

This clonotype appeared many times. This sequence joins TRBV6-5 and TRBJ1-1; maybe TRBD1 (5 bases). This CDR3 has 13 amino acids. V lost 5 bases and J 4 bases, leaving 11 bases between the germline ends. Germline loops: CDR1 MNHEY, CDR2 SVGAGI. The CDR3 is CASSPRDRTEAFF. The CDR3 DNA sequence: TGTGCCAGCAGTCCCCGGGACCGCACTGAAGCTTTCTTT.

There are many counts of this clonotype. The chain is built from TRBV12-3 or TRBV12-4 and TRBJ1-2; the D gene is possibly TRBD1 (6 bases). Trimming stripped 6 bases from V and 2 bases from J, with 13 bases between. The CDR3 extends over 14 amino acids. Here the CDR3 reads CASRSDRSNYGYTF. CDR3 coding DNA: TGTGCCAGCAGGAGCGACAGGTCGAACTATGGCTACACCTTC.

This clonotype was recorded at least ten times. V is TRBV5-1 and J is TRBJ2-3, with D tentatively TRBD1 or TRBD2 (5 bases each). V dropped 4 bases and J dropped 6 bases, with 15 bases sitting between them. This CDR3 is 14 amino acids long. The germline CDR1 and CDR2 sequences are SGHRS and YFSETQ. The CDR3 region has the DNA TGCGCCAGCAGCACTCTGGCAGGGACGGATACGCAGTATTTT. Encoded protein: CASSTLAGTDTQYF.

This clonotype showed up many times. The chain combines TRBV10-3 with TRBJ2-5; D is uncertain. The CDR3 consists of 13 residues. Germline V gene data show CDR1 as ENHRY and CDR2 as SYGVKD. Trimming removed 6 bases from V and 4 bases from J, with 12 bases in between. CDR3 DNA sequence: TGTGCCATCAGCAGGACCTACCCAGAGACCCAGTACTTC. Protein: CAISRTYPETQYF.

This clonotype was detected many times. V usage is TRBV12-3 or TRBV12-4 and J usage is TRBJ2-2; D remains ambiguous. Trimming shortened V by 3 bases and J by 5 bases, and 13 bases separated the two germline ends. The CDR3 spans 15 residues. This CDR3 is CASSFDSHPTGELFF. The CDR3 region has the DNA TGTGCCAGCAGTTTTGACTCCCACCCAACCGGGGAGCTGTTTTTT.

This clonotype was detected a few times. The rearrangement joins TRBV11-1 to TRBJ1-2, with D hard to call. CDR1 is SGHAT, CDR2 FQDESV, per germline (reference sequence). This CDR3 comprises 14 residues. V lost 6 bases, J lost 6 bases, and 17 bases lay in between. The DNA of the CDR3 is TGTGCCAGCAGAAGCGCCTCGGGGAGACATGGCTACACCTTC. It translates to CASRSASGRHGYTF.

This clonotype was seen many times. J is TRBJ1-1 and V is TRBV6-5, with 8 bases lining up with TRBD1. The CDR3 is 15 residues long. Germline-derived CDR1 and CDR2 are MNHEY and SVGAGI. Unmatched junction bases numbered 10, after V lost 6 bases and J lost 4 bases. The CDR3 protein is CASSLNRGSGTEAFF. The CDR3 coding sequence is TGTGCCAGCAGCTTGAACAGGGGGTCGGGCACTGAAGCTTTCTTT.

At least ten counts were recorded for this clonotype. The V gene is TRBV2, the J gene TRBJ2-1, with D possibly TRBD1 on 7 matching bases. V was clipped by 3 bases and J by 16 bases, with 13 bases between them. The length of the CDR3 is 11 residues. From germline, CDR1 is SNHLY and CDR2 FYNNEI. CDR3 DNA sequence: TGTGCCAGCAGTGAGGAGGGGGCAGGCTTCTTC. The encoded protein is CASSEEGAGFF.

There are many counts of this clonotype. V gene TRBV18 combines with J gene TRBJ1-5; tentatively, D is TRBD1 (5 bases). The CDR3 is 13 residues long. In germline, CDR1 is KGHSH, CDR2 LQKENI. Deletions cut 6 bases from V and 7 bases from J, with 13 bases between. CDR3 in DNA: TGTGCCAGCTCCGGGACGGCCGGGCAGCCCCAGCATTTT. This sequence encodes CASSGTAGQPQHF.

The chain combines TRBV7-8 with TRBJ2-1; a possible D gene is TRBD2 (5 bases). The V end lost 1 base, the J end lost 3 bases, and 13 bases lay between the germline ends. The CDR3 loop spans 16 amino acids. Germline loops: CDR1 SGHVS, CDR2 FQNEAQ. CDR3: CASSLEARVLYNEQFF. The CDR3 bases are TGTGCCAGCAGCTTAGAAGCGCGGGTCCTCTACAATGAGCAGTTCTTC. Using reference TRBV7-8 and TRBJ2-1 for the parts outside the CDR3, the full variable domain is GAGVSQSPRYKVAKRGQDVALRCDPISGHVSLFWYQQALGQGPEFLTYFQNEAQLDKSGLPSDRFFAERPEGSVSTLKIQRTQQEDSAVYLCASSLEARVLYNEQFFGPGTRLTVL.

This clonotype showed up many times. The V and J genes are TRBV4-2 and TRBJ1-5; D is ambiguous. With 0 bases removed from V and 5 bases from J, the gap between germline ends came to 11 bases. CDR1 is LGHNA and CDR2 is YNFKEQ in the germline V gene. The CDR3 is 15 amino acids. The CDR3 DNA reads TGTGCCAGCAGCCAAGATTTAAAGGGCGATCAGCCCCAGCATTTT. Amino acids: CASSQDLKGDQPQHF.

This clonotype was seen repeatedly, ten times or more. The chain recombines TRBV5-1 with TRBJ2-2; weak D call: TRBD1 (6 bases). V was cut by 0 bases and J by 4 bases, with 13 bases left in between. The length of the CDR3 is 16 residues. Looked up from germline, CDR1 is SGHRS and CDR2 is YFSETQ. The CDR3 DNA is TGCGCCAGCAGCTTGGCCTTAAACAGGGCCACCGGGGAGCTGTTTTTT. Translation gives CASSLALNRATGELFF.

The chain links TRBV20-1 to TRBJ1-6; 8 bases align to TRBD1. The CDR3 has 13 amino acids. Trimming at V came to 6 bases and at J to 10 bases, leaving 8 bases not matched to a gene. Germline V CDR1 and CDR2: DFQATT, SNEGSKA (reference sequence). In DNA, the CDR3 is TGCAGTGCCAAGGACAGGGTTGGATCACCCCTCCACTTT. Protein product: CSAKDRVGSPLHF.